These T cell receptor beta chains were read from a single sample in a study of T cell responses to AZD1222 COVID-19 vaccine. Only in-frame clones appear in the TCRdb table, and some are missing; sequencing was by immunoSEQ multiplex PCR. The data hold approximately 180,000 clones, with approximately 91% observed a single time. The source was peripheral blood, collected on day 0 of AZD1222 vaccination. The receptors here all came from an adult in good health. The CDR3 runs from the conserved cysteine through the conserved F or W. D genes are given only for firm matches. Some rows mark clone size as missing; the rest say once, few, many or name a class of expanded clone.

cdr3_nt	cdr3_aa	clone_size	v_call	j_call	d_call
TGTGCCAGCTCCCAACCGGGACAGGTTAATGAGCAGTTCTTC	CASSQPGQVNEQFF	-	TRBV28	TRBJ2-1	TRBD1
TGTGCCAGCAGTTTACTGAACACCGGGGAGCTGTTTTTT	CASSLLNTGELFF	-	TRBV12-3/TRBV12-4	TRBJ2-2	-
TGTGCCAGCAGCCAAGATCGGGCTCCGCTGAACACTGAAGCTTTCTTT	CASSQDRAPLNTEAFF	-	TRBV3-1/TRBV3-2	TRBJ1-1	-
TGTGCCAGCAGCGCTTCAGGGACCACAGATACGCAGTATTTT	CASSASGTTDTQYF	once	TRBV5-6	TRBJ2-3	-
TGTGCCAGCAGCTGGGGGACAGGGAACAATGAGCAGTTCTTC	CASSWGTGNNEQFF	-	TRBV7-9	TRBJ2-1	TRBD1
TGCAGCGTTCCGCGGAATGCGGAGAGGAACACCGGGGAGCTGTTTTTT	CSVPRNAERNTGELFF	-	TRBV29-1	TRBJ2-2	-
TGTGCCAGCAGTTATCTTCCGGGGAACACTGAAGCTTTCTTT	CASSYLPGNTEAFF	-	TRBV6-5	TRBJ1-1	-
TGTGCCAGCAGCCAAGCAAACAGGGGCTATAGGAATTCACCCCTCCACTTT	CASSQANRGYRNSPLHF	-	TRBV4-2	TRBJ1-6	TRBD1
TGTGCCAGCAGCTTCCGGGCAGGGGGCGTGGAGACCCAGTACTTC	CASSFRAGGVETQYF	-	TRBV9	TRBJ2-5	TRBD1
TGCGCCAGTCGGACTAGCGGTACCACAGATACGCAGTATTTT	CASRTSGTTDTQYF	-	TRBV5-1	TRBJ2-3	TRBD2
TGTGCTAGCAGCTTAGCTCCCGGGAGGGCCTCGGCAGATACGCAGTATTTT	CASSLAPGRASADTQYF	once	TRBV7-7	TRBJ2-3	TRBD2
TGCGCCAGCAGCTTGGCCGTGGCTAGCGGGGTAGAGACCCAGTACTTC	CASSLAVASGVETQYF	-	TRBV5-1	TRBJ2-5	TRBD2
TGTGCCAGCTCGTCCAATGGGGCCACAGATACGCAGTATTTT	CASSSNGATDTQYF	-	TRBV18	TRBJ2-3	-
TGTGCCAGCAGCTATCTCGGGGACAGGCGGCAAGGGAACTTC	CASSYLGDRRQGNF	-	TRBV28	TRBJ2-5	TRBD1
TGTGCCAGCAGCTTGGGGGGGACCGATGGCTACACCTTC	CASSLGGTDGYTF	-	TRBV5-6	TRBJ1-2	-
TGTGCCAGCAGCCTCCCTCAGGGAAAAGCTTTCTTT	CASSLPQGKAFF	-	TRBV28	TRBJ1-1	-
TGTGCCAGTAGTCCCAGGGTACCAGATACGCAGTATTTT	CASSPRVPDTQYF	-	TRBV19	TRBJ2-3	-
TGTGCCAGCAGTTTAGGCAAGATATACACTGAAGCTTTCTTT	CASSLGKIYTEAFF	-	TRBV28	TRBJ1-1	-
TGTGCCACCAGTGTACCCCAGGGGACAGGCGGTGGAGACACCGGGGAGCTGTTTTTT	CATSVPQGTGGGDTGELFF	-	TRBV24-1	TRBJ2-2	TRBD1
TGTGCCAGCAGCTCGAGGACTAGCGGGGGCCTGGGAGGGGAGCTGTTTTTT	CASSSRTSGGLGGELFF	-	TRBV7-3	TRBJ2-2	TRBD2
TGTGCCAGCAGTGAGCGTCGCAACACCGGGGAGCTGTTTTTT	CASSERRNTGELFF	-	TRBV2	TRBJ2-2	-
TGTGCCAGCAGTTTAGTAGGTCAGCCCCAGCATTTT	CASSLVGQPQHF	-	TRBV12-3/TRBV12-4	TRBJ1-5	-
TGTGCCAGCAGTTCTGCAGGCCCGATTTTCCCCCAGCATTTT	CASSSAGPIFPQHF	-	TRBV27	TRBJ1-5	-
TGTGCCAGTAGTACCTTCTCAGGGAACTGGGGTCAGCCCCAGCATTTT	CASSTFSGNWGQPQHF	-	TRBV19	TRBJ1-5	-